These 4 T cell receptor beta chains originate from one sample sequenced in a study of CD4 T cells in relation to SARS-CoV-2 and coronaviruses. The unexposed donors gave CD4+ T cells in 2011-2018, prior to COVID-19. The cells were cultured for 10 days before CD4+ T cells were isolated. Here immunoSEQ multiplex PCR was the method, and the copy in TCRdb shows in-frame clones only, minus some. The table lists about 20,000 clones, 60% to 80% of them singletons. Their cognate antigens are unknown. The sequencing sample was made of CD4+ T cells from PBMCs, cultured in vitro. The receptors shown here come from a human donor in good health.

This chain joins TRBV2 and TRBJ2-3; D is unclear. Trimming pared 6 bases from V and 4 bases from J, leaving 20 bases between. Germline values: CDR1 SNHLY, CDR2 FYNNEI. This CDR3 is 16 amino acids long. The CDR3 is CASSRKGSFESDTQYF. CDR3 DNA: TGTGCCAGCAGCCGAAAAGGTAGTTTTGAGTCAGATACGCAGTATTTT.

This chain uses TRBV6-5 with TRBJ2-5; a possible D gene is TRBD2 (6 bases). Looked up from germline, CDR1 is MNHEY and CDR2 is SVGAGI. V was clipped by 8 bases and J by 1 base, with 17 bases between them. The CDR3 covers 15 residues. The CDR3 loop reads CASRPGGVGQETQYF. CDR3 nucleotide sequence: TGTGCCAGCCGCCCGGGCGGGGTTGGCCAAGAGACCCAGTACTTC.

V usage is TRBV18 and J usage is TRBJ2-2; 10 bases are shared with TRBD2. With V trimmed by 2 bases and J by 1 base, 1 base remained unmatched. Germline values: CDR1 KGHSH, CDR2 LQKENI. The CDR3 consists of 16 residues. The CDR3 bases are TGTGCCAGCTCACCATCTAGCGGGAGGAACACCGGGGAGCTGTTTTTT. Protein product: CASSPSSGRNTGELFF.

The rearrangement joins TRBV13 to TRBJ2-7; D is unresolved. The V gene lost 5 bases and the J gene lost 7 bases, with 21 bases spanning the gap. CDR1 is PRHDT, CDR2 FYEKMQ, per germline (reference sequence). This CDR3 contains 15 residues. CDR3 residues: CASSEEASAFEEQYF. The CDR3 nucleotides read TGTGCCAGCAGCGAAGAGGCCTCCGCATTTGAGGAGCAGTACTTC.